The clone carrying this T cell receptor (beta chain) has only one observation. These data come from a study of blood T cell repertoires in COVID-19. Data came from immunoSEQ multiplex PCR; TCRdb stores just in-frame clones and leaves some out. The repertoire includes 140,000 to 150,000 clones, approximately 87% of them detected once, and 35% to 45% sits in the top ten. This CDR3 region has 15 residues. Germline V lookup: CDR1 KGHDR, CDR2 SFDVKD. V shed 4 bases, J shed 8 bases, and the junction held 10 bases outside the gene matches. This TCR derives from a human donor in a cohort sampled during active COVID-19. The sample comprised peripheral blood. The chain combines TRBV24-1 with TRBJ2-1; 7 nucleotides line up with TRBD1. DNA of the CDR3: TGTGCCACCAGTGACCAACTGACAGGGTTGGATGAGCAGTTCTTC. Its translation is CATSDQLTGLDEQFF.